This T cell receptor beta chain stems from a study of patients and donors after allogeneic stem cell transplantation (TCRdb year 2020). The method was RT-PCR. The data were produced on a NextSeq 550. TCRdb itself trimmed the public reads at Q25 with fastp, ran MiXCR and retained productive beta chains. Each entry merges the rows of one CDR3 protein and shows their most common DNA and genes. The table for this sample lists 84,000 or so distinct CDR3 sequences; about 48% of them were counted only once. 50% to 75% of the sample rests with the top ten. The CDR3, from cysteine to phenylalanine, totals 16 residues. Only CDR3 DNA remains: 48 bases, in frame from the first base. V loses 0 bases, J loses 0 bases, and the germline ends lie 11 bases apart. For CDR1 and CDR2, the germline V gene (reference sequence) lists DFQATT and SNEGSKA. As regards this clonotype: Its binding antigen is unknown. It has no much larger one-base neighbor in the sample; base qualities were not kept.

The sequenced sample consisted of blood, either unsorted or a sorted T cell fraction (not recorded which). This receptor was taken from a human donor who was either an allogeneic HSCT recipient or a stem cell or donor lymphocyte infusion donor (not recorded which). It is not recorded whose cells these are; they may come from a transplant donor. The V gene is TRBV20-1 and the J gene is TRBJ1-4; the D gene is unclear. CDR3 protein: CSARDGWEATNEKLFF. The bases read TGCAGTGCTAGAGACGGGTGGGAAGCAACTAATGAAAAACTGTTTTTT.